These T cell receptor beta chains were read from a single sample in a study of blood T cell repertoires in COVID-19. Some clones are missing from TCRdb's copy, which holds only in-frame ones; the method was immunoSEQ multiplex PCR. This table holds some 150,000 clones, approximately 87% found once. Sequenced: peripheral blood. These receptors were taken from a man aged 50-60 years who had recovered from COVID-19. Each CDR3 is given with its conserved first and last residue. The order of the fields is V gene, CDR3 length, J gene, clone size, D gene, CDR3 DNA, CDR3 protein. The D gene is left open where the match is weak. The size entry is marked missing in some rows and otherwise reads once, few, many or a size class.

V: TRBV27; length: 16; J: TRBJ1-2; size: .; D: .; DNA: TGTGCCAGCAGTGCACAACAGGGCCCCGATAACTATGGCTACACCTTC; CDR3: CASSAQQGPDNYGYTF
V: TRBV9; length: 18; J: TRBJ2-1; size: .; D: TRBD2; DNA: TGTGCCAGCAGCGTATCTAGCGGGGGGGCCAATCTGTACAATGAGCAGTTCTTC; CDR3: CASSVSSGGANLYNEQFF
V: TRBV29-1; length: 10; J: TRBJ1-2; size: .; D: .; DNA: TGCAGCGACGGGGACTATGGCTACACCTTC; CDR3: CSDGDYGYTF
V: TRBV6-5; length: 15; J: TRBJ2-1; size: .; D: TRBD2; DNA: TGTGCCAGCATTACGACTAGCGGGCATTACAATGAGCAGTTCTTC; CDR3: CASITTSGHYNEQFF
V: TRBV7-2; length: 15; J: TRBJ1-2; size: few; D: TRBD1; DNA: TGTGCCAGCAGCTTGGGGACAGCAGCTAACTATGGCTACACCTTC; CDR3: CASSLGTAANYGYTF
V: TRBV9; length: 15; J: TRBJ2-5; size: .; D: TRBD2; DNA: TGTGCCAGCAGCGCCCCTAGCGGGGGGGCGGAGACCCAGTACTTC; CDR3: CASSAPSGGAETQYF
V: TRBV28; length: 14; J: TRBJ2-2; size: .; D: .; DNA: TGTGCCAGCAGTTTATGGGGACATGCTGGGGAGCTGTTTTTT; CDR3: CASSLWGHAGELFF
V: TRBV18; length: 14; J: TRBJ2-1; size: .; D: TRBD1; DNA: TGTGCCAGCTCCCTCGACAGGGGGCTCAATGAGCAGTTCTTC; CDR3: CASSLDRGLNEQFF
V: TRBV14; length: 18; J: TRBJ1-2; size: .; D: .; DNA: TGTGCCAGCAGCCAAGATTCGGCACAGCCTCAAGCTAACTATGGCTACACCTTC; CDR3: CASSQDSAQPQANYGYTF
V: TRBV7-2; length: 15; J: TRBJ2-2; size: .; D: .; DNA: TGTGCCAGCAGCTTAGTAGGGGCGCACACCGGGGAGCTGTTTTTT; CDR3: CASSLVGAHTGELFF
V: TRBV9; length: 17; J: TRBJ2-7; size: .; D: .; DNA: TGTGCCAGCAGCGTAATGTTCAGGGTGAGTTTCTCCTACGAGCAGTACTTC; CDR3: CASSVMFRVSFSYEQYF
V: TRBV7-2; length: 16; J: TRBJ2-3; size: few; D: TRBD2; DNA: TGTGCCAGCAGCTCGGGACTAGCGGGGGCAACAGATACGCAGTATTTT; CDR3: CASSSGLAGATDTQYF
V: TRBV7-2; length: 13; J: TRBJ1-2; size: .; D: TRBD1; DNA: TGTGCCAGCAGCCACAGGGGCCTAAGTGGCTACACCTTC; CDR3: CASSHRGLSGYTF
V: TRBV5-4; length: 13; J: TRBJ1-2; size: .; D: TRBD1; DNA: TGTGCCAGCAGCCAAGGGTTAGGGGGCGGCTACACCTTC; CDR3: CASSQGLGGGYTF
V: TRBV5-6; length: 15; J: TRBJ2-3; size: .; D: .; DNA: TGTGCCAGCAGCTTGGTGGGGACAAGCACAGATACGCAGTATTTT; CDR3: CASSLVGTSTDTQYF
V: TRBV7-2; length: 16; J: TRBJ2-5; size: .; D: TRBD1; DNA: TGTGCCAGCAGCTTGGGGAGACAGGGTGGTTTACAGACCCAGTACTTC; CDR3: CASSLGRQGGLQTQYF
V: TRBV7-2; length: 16; J: TRBJ1-2; size: .; D: TRBD1; DNA: TGTGCCAGCAGCCATCCGGGACAGAGATCTAACTATGGCTACACCTTC; CDR3: CASSHPGQRSNYGYTF
V: TRBV19; length: 14; J: TRBJ2-2; size: .; D: .; DNA: TGTGCCAGTAGTATTTACTCGAACACCGGGGAGCTGTTTTTT; CDR3: CASSIYSNTGELFF
V: TRBV6-5; length: 16; J: TRBJ2-3; size: .; D: .; DNA: TGTGCCAGCAGTTCGCCGGGCCCCTCCGGGGCAGATACGCAGTATTTT; CDR3: CASSSPGPSGADTQYF
V: TRBV6-5; length: 14; J: TRBJ1-2; size: .; D: .; DNA: TGTGCCAGCAGTTATTCCCGCACAGATTATGGCTACACCTTC; CDR3: CASSYSRTDYGYTF
V: TRBV4-3; length: 14; J: TRBJ2-2; size: .; D: .; DNA: TGCGCCAGCAGCCAACAAACAGGGCCCGGGGAGCTGTTTTTT; CDR3: CASSQQTGPGELFF
V: TRBV23-1; length: 16; J: TRBJ1-3; size: once; D: TRBD1; DNA: TGCGCCAGCAGTCACCCGACGAGGACAGGGGGAAACACCATATATTTT; CDR3: CASSHPTRTGGNTIYF
V: TRBV28; length: 11; J: TRBJ1-2; size: .; D: .; DNA: TGTGCCAGCAGTTTCGGGGATGGCTACACCTTC; CDR3: CASSFGDGYTF
V: TRBV6-5; length: 13; J: TRBJ1-1; size: once; D: .; DNA: TGTGCCAGCAGGGTGGACAAGAACACTGAAGCTTTCTTT; CDR3: CASRVDKNTEAFF
V: TRBV6-5; length: 11; J: TRBJ1-1; size: .; D: .; DNA: TGTGCCACCCGGTGGAACACTGAAGCTTTCTTT; CDR3: CATRWNTEAFF
V: TRBV11-3; length: 16; J: TRBJ2-1; size: .; D: TRBD2; DNA: TGTGCCAGCAGCACCAGGACTAGCGGGTTTGGGAATGAGCAGTTCTTC; CDR3: CASSTRTSGFGNEQFF
V: TRBV5-1; length: 14; J: TRBJ2-3; size: .; D: .; DNA: TGCGCCAGCAGCTACGGTGTTGGCGGAGATACGCAGTATTTT; CDR3: CASSYGVGGDTQYF